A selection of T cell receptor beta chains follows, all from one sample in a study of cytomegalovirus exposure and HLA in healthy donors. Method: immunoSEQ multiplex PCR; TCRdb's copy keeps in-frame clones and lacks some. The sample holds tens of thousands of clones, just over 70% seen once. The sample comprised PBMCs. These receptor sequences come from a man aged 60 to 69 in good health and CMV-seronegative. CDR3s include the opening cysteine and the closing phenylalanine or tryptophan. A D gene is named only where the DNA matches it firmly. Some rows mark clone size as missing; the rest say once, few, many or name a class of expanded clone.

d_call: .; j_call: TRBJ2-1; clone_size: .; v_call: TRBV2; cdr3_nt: TGTGCCAGCAGTGAAACATTGGAGGGTGAGCAGTTCTTC; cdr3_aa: CASSETLEGEQFF
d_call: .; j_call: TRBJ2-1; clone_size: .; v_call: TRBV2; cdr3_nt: TGTGCCGGGTTAGCGGAGATATCCTACAATGAGCAGTTCTTC; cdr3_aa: CAGLAEISYNEQFF
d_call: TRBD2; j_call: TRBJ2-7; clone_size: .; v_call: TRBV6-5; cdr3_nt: TGTGCCAGCAACCTAGCGGGGGCATCCGAGCAGTACTTC; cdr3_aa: CASNLAGASEQYF
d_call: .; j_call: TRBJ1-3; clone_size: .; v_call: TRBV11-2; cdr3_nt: TGTGCCAGCAGCTTACTCAACACCATATATTTT; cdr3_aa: CASSLLNTIYF
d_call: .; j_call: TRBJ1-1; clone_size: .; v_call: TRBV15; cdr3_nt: TGTGCCACCAGCAGAGATTTCGCGGAGGACACTGAAGCTTTCTTT; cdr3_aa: CATSRDFAEDTEAFF
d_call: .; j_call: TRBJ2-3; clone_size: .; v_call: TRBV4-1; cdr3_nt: TGCGCCAGCAGCCAAGATCAGGTAGCGCGAACGCAGTATTTT; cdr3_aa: CASSQDQVARTQYF
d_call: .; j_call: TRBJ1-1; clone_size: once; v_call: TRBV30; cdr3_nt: TGTGCCTGGAGTGTACCGGGGGAACGGAACACTGAAGCTTTCTTT; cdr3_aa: CAWSVPGERNTEAFF
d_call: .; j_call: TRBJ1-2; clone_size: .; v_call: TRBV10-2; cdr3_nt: TGCGCCAGCAGTGAGCAGGGAGGCTATGGCTACACCTTC; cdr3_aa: CASSEQGGYGYTF
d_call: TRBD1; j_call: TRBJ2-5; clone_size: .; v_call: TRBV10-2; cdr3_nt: TGCGCCAGCAGGGGCAGGGGGCGTCAAGAGACCCAGTACTTC; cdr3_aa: CASRGRGRQETQYF
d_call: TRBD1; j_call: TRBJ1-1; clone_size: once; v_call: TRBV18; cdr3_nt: TGTGCCAGCTCACCCGGGACAGGGAACACTGAAGCTTTCTTT; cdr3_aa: CASSPGTGNTEAFF
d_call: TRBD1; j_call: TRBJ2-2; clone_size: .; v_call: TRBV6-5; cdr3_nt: TGTGCCACGTTAAGGACAGGGGGGAACACCGGGGAGCTGTTTTTT; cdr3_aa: CATLRTGGNTGELFF
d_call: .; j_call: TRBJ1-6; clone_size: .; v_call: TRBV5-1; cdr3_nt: TGCGCCAGCAGCCAGGAACCCCCGGAATGGTCACCCCTCCACTTT; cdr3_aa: CASSQEPPEWSPLHF
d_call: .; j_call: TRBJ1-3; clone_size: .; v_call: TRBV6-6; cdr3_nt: TGTGCCAGCAGACACCGGGACATCCCTGGAAACACCATATATTTT; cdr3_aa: CASRHRDIPGNTIYF
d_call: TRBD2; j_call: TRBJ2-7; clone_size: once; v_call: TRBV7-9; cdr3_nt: TGTGCCAGCAGCTTAGGATACCCGGGGACTAGCGGTTACGAGCAGTACTTC; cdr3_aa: CASSLGYPGTSGYEQYF
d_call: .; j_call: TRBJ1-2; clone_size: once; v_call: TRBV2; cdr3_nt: TGTGCCAGCAGTGATCAGGGCATTCACTATGGCTACACCTTC; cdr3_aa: CASSDQGIHYGYTF
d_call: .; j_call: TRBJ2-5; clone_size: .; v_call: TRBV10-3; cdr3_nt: TGTGCCATCAGTGAGTCGGAGAGAGAGACCCAGTACTTC; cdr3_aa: CAISESERETQYF
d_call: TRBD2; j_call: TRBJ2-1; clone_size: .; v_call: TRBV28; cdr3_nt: TGTGCCAGCAGTATTCCCGGGACTAGCTACAATGAGCAGTTCTTC; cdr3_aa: CASSIPGTSYNEQFF
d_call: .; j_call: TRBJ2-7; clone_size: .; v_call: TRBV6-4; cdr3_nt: TGTGCCAGCAGGTCCACTACTAATAATTCCTACGAGCAGTACTTC; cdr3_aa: CASRSTTNNSYEQYF
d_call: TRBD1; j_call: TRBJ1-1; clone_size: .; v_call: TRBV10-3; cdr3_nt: TGTGCCATCGGAGACAGGGGGAAAGACACTGAAGCTTTCTTT; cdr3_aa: CAIGDRGKDTEAFF
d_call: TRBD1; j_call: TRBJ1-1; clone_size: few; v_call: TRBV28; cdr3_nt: TGTGCCAGCTACAGGACAGGGGGCTCTGAAGCTTTCTTT; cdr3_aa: CASYRTGGSEAFF
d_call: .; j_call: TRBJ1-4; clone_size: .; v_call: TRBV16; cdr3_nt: TGTGCCAGCAGCCAATCGAGAAGGGGACTTGAAAAACTGTTTTTT; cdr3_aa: CASSQSRRGLEKLFF
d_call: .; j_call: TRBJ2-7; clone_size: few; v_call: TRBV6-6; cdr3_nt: TGTGCCAGCAGTTCGTCGACTATATCCTACGAGCAGTACTTC; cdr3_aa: CASSSSTISYEQYF
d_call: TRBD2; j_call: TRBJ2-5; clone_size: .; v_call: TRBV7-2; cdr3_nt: TGTGCCAGCAGCCCTCTAGCGGGGGGCGCCCAGTACTTC; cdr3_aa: CASSPLAGGAQYF
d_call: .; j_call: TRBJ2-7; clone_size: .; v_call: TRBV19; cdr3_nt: TGTGCCAGTACGTCCGGGGGAACCTACGAGCAGTACTTC; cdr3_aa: CASTSGGTYEQYF